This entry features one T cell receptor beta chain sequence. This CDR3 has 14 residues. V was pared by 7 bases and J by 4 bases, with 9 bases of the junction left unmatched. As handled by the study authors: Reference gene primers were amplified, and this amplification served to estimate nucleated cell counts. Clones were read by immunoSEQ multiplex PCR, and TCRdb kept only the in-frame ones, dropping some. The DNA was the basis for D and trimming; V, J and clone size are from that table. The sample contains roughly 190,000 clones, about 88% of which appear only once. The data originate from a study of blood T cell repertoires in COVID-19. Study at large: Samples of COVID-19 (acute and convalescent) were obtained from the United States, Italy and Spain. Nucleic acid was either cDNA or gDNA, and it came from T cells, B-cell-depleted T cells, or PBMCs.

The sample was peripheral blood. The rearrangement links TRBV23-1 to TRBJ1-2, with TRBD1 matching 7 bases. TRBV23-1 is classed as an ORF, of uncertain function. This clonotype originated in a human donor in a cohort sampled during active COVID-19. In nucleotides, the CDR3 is TGCGCCAGCACCTCCGACAGGGCGGGCTATGGCTACACCTTC. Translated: CASTSDRAGYGYTF.